This T cell receptor (beta chain) was obtained from a study of OX40 agonist ivuxolimab in advanced cancers. Whole-study results and caveats: Expanded clones were, on average, more numerous among CD8+ T cells than CD4+. Both CD4+ and CD8+ T cell populations in blood had undergone clonal expansion by week 6 at 0.1 to 3.0 mg/kg.

Germline V CDR1 and CDR2: SEHNR, FQNEAQ (reference sequence). Trimming took 5 bases from V and 1 from J, leaving 9 bases between them. The CDR3 has 13 amino acids. About this clone itself: Antigen: not known.

Repertoires were generated with immunoSEQ multiplex PCR, while TCRdb's copy carries only in-frame clones and drops some. Of fewer than 20,000 clones listed, approximately 69% were seen once; the top ten hold 20% to 30%. Sequenced here: CD4+ or CD8+ T cells sorted from blood, sampled in a trial of the OX40 agonist ivuxolimab. The TCR originated in an adult with an advanced solid tumor such as melanoma, head and neck, liver or kidney cancer. The chain uses TRBV7-9 and TRBJ2-7; D is unresolved. The CDR3 DNA reads TGTGCCAGCAGCACGATGGGGTCCTACGAGCAGTACTTC. Amino acids: CASSTMGSYEQYF.